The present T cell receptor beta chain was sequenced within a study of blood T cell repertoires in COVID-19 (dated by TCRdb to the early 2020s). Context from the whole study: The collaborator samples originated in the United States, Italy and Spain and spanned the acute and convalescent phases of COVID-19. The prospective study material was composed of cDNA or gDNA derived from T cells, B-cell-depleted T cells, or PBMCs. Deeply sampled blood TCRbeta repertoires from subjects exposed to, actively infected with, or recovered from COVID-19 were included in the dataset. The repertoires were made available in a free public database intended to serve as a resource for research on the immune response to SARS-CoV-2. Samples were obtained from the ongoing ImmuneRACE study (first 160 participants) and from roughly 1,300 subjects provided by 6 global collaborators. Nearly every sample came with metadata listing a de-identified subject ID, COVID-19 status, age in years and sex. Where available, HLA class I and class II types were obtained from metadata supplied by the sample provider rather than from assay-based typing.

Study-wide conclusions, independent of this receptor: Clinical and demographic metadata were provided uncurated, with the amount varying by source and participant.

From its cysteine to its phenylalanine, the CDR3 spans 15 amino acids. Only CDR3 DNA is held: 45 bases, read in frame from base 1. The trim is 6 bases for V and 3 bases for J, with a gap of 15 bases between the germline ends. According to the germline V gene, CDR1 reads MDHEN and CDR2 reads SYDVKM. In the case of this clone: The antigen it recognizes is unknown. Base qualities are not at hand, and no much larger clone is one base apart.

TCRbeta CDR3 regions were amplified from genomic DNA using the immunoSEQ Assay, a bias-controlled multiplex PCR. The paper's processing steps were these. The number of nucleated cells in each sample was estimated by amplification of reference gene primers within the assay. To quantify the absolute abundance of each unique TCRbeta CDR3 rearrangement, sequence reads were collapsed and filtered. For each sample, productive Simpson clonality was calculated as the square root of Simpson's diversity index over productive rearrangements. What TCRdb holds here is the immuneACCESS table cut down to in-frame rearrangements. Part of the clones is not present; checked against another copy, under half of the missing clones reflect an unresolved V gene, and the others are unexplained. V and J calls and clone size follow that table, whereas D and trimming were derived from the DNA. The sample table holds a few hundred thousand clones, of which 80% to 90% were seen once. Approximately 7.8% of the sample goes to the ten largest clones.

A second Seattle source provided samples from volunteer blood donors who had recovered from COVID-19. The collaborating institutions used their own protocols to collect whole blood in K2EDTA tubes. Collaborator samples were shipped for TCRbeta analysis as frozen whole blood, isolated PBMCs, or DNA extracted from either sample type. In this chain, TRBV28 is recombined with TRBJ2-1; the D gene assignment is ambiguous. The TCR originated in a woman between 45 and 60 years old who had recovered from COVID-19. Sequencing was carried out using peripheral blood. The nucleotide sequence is TGTGCCAGCAGAACTACCATCGCTGGCTACAATGAGCAGTTCTTC. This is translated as CASRTTIAGYNEQFF.